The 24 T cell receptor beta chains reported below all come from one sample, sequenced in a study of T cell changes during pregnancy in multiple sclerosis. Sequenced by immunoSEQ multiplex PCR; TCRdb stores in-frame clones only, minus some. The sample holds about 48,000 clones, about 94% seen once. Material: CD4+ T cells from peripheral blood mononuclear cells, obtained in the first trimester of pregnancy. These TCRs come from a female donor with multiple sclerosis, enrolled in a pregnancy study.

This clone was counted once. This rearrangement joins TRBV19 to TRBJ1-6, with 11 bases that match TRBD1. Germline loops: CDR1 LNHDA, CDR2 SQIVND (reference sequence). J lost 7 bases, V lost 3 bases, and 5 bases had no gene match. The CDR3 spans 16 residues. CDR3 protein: CASSIRDRGKNSPLHF. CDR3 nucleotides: TGTGCCAGTAGTATTCGGGACAGGGGGAAAAATTCACCCCTCCACTTT.

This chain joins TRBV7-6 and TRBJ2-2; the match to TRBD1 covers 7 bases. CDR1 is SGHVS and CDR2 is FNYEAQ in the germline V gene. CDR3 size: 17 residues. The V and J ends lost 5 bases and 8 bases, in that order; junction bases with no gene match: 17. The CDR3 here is CASSPPLVGPQGGELFF. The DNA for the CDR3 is TGTGCCAGCAGCCCCCCCTTGGTGGGGCCACAGGGGGGGGAGCTGTTTTTT.

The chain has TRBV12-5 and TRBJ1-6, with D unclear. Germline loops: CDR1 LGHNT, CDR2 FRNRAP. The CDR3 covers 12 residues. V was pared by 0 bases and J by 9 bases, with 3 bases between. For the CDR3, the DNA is TGTGCTAGTGGTTTGGTCGGTTCACCCCTCCACTTT. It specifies CASGLVGSPLHF. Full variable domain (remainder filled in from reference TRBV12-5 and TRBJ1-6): DARVTQTPRHKVTEMGQEVTMRCQPILGHNTVFWYRQTMMQGLELLAYFRNRAPLDDSGMPKDRFSAEMPDATLATLKIQPSEPRDSAVYFCASGLVGSPLHFGNGTRLTVT.

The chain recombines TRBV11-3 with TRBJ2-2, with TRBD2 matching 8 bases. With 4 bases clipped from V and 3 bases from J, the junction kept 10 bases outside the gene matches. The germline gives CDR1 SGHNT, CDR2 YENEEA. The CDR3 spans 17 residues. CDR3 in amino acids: CASSSRTRGGHTGELFF. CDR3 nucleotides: TGTGCCAGCAGCTCCCGGACCCGGGGGGGCCACACCGGGGAGCTGTTTTTT. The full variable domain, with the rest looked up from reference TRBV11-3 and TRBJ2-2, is EAGVVQSPRYKIIEKKQPVAFWCNPISGHNTLYWYLQNLGQGPELLIRYENEEAVDDSQLPKDRFSAERLKGVDSTLKIQPAELGDSAVYLCASSSRTRGGHTGELFFGEGSRLTVL.

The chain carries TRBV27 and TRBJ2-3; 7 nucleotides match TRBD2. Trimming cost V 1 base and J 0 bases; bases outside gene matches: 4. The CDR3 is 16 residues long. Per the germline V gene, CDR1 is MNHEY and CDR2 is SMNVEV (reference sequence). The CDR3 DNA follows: TGTGCCAGCAGTTTATGGGCGGGGGTTAGCACAGATACGCAGTATTTT. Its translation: CASSLWAGVSTDTQYF.

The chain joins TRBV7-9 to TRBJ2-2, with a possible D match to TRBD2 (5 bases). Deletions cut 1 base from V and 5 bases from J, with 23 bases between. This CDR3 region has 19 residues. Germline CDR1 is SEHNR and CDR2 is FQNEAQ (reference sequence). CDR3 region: CASSLEKERVLTGTGELFF. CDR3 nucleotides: TGTGCCAGCAGCTTAGAAAAGGAGCGAGTCCTAACGGGAACCGGGGAGCTGTTTTTT.

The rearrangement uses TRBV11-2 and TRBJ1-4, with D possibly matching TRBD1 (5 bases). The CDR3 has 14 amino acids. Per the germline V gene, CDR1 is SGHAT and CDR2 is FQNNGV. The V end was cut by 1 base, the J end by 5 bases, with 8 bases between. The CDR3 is CASSLGQTNEKLFF. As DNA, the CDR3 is TGTGCCAGCAGCTTAGGACAGACGAATGAAAAACTGTTTTTT.

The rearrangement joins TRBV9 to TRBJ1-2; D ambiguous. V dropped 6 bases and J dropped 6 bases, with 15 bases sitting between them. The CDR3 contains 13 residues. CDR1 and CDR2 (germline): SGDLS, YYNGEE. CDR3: CASNSYGLDGYTF. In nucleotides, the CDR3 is TGTGCCAGCAACTCCTATGGACTGGATGGCTACACCTTC. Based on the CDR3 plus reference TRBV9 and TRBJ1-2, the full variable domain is DSGVTQTPKHLITATGQRVTLRCSPRSGDLSVYWYQQSLDQGLQFLIQYYNGEERAKGNILERFSAQQFPDLHSELNLSSLELGDSALYFCASNSYGLDGYTFGSGTRLTVV.

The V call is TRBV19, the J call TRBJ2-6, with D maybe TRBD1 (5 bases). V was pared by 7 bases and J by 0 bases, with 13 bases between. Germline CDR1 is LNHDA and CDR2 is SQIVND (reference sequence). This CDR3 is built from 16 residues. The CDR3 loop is CASNTDRSSGANVLTF. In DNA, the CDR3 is TGTGCCAGTAATACCGACAGAAGCTCTGGGGCCAACGTCCTGACTTTC.

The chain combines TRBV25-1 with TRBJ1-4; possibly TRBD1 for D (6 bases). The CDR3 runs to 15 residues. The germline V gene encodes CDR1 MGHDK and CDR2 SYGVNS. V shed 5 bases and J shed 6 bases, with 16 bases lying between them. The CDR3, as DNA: TGTGCCAGCAGTAACACAGGGAAGAGTTATGAAAAACTGTTTTTT. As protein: CASSNTGKSYEKLFF.

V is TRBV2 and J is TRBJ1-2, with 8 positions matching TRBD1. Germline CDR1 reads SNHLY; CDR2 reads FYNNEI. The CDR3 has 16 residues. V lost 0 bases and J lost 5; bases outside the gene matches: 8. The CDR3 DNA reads TGTGCCAGCAGTGAAGCACGGGACAGGCATTGGTATGGCTACACCTTC. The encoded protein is CASSEARDRHWYGYTF. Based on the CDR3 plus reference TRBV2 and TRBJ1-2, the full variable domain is EPEVTQTPSHQVTQMGQEVILRCVPISNHLYFYWYRQILGQKVEFLVSFYNNEISEKSEIFDDQFSVERPDGSNFTLKIRSTKLEDSAMYFCASSEARDRHWYGYTFGSGTRLTVV.

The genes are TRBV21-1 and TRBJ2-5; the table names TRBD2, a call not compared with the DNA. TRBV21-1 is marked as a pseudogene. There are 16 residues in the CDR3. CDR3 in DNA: TGTGCCAGCAGCAAGGAACTAGCACATGGTAGATGGACCCAGTACTTC. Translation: CASSKELAHGRWTQYF.

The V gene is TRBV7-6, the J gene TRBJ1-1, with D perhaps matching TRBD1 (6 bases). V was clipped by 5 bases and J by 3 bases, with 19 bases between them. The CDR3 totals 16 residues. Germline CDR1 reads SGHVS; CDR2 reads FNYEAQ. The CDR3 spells CASSTSTGGADTEAFF. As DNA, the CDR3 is TGTGCCAGCAGCACCTCCACGGGGGGCGCGGACACTGAAGCTTTCTTT.

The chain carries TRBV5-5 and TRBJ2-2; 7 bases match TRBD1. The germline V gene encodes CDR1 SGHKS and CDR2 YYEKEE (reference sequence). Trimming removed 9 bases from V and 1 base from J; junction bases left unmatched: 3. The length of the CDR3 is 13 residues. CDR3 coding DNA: TGTGCCACCCGACAGGGGAACACCGGGGAGCTGTTTTTT. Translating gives CATRQGNTGELFF.

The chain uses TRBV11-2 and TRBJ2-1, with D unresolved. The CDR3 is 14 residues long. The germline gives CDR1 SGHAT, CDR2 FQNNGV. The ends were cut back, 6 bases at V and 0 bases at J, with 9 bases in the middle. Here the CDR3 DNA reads TGTGCCAGCAGACGGGTGAGCTCCTACAATGAGCAGTTCTTC. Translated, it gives CASRRVSSYNEQFF.

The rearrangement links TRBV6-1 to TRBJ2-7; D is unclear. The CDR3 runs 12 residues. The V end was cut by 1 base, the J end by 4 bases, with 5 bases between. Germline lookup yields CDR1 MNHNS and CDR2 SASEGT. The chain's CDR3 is CASSEGTYEQYF. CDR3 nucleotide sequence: TGTGCCAGCAGTGAAGGTACTTACGAGCAGTACTTC.

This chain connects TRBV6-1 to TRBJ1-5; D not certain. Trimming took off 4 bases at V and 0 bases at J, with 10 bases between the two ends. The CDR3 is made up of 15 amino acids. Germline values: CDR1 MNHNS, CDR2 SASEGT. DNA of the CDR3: TGTGCCAGCAGTGGAAAGTCGGTTAGCAATCAGCCCCAGCATTTT. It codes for CASSGKSVSNQPQHF.

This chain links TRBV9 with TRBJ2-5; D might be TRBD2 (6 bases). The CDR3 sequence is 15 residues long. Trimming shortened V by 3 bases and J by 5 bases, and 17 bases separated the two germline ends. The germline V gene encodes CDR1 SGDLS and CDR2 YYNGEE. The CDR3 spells CASSDWGVPGETQYF. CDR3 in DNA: TGTGCCAGCAGCGACTGGGGGGTGCCGGGGGAGACCCAGTACTTC.

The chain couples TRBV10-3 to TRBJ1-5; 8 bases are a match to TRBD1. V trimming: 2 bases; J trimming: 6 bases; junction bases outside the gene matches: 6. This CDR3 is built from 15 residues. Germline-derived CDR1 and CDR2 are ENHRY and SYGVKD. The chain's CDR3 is CAISERQGIIQPQHF. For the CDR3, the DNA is TGTGCCATCAGTGAGAGACAGGGGATCATTCAGCCCCAGCATTTT.

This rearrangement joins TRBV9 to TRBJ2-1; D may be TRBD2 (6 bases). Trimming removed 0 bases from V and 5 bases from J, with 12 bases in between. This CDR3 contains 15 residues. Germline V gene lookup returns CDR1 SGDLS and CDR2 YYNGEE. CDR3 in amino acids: CASSVAGTSNNEQFF. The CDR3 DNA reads TGTGCCAGCAGCGTAGCGGGGACTTCAAACAATGAGCAGTTCTTC.

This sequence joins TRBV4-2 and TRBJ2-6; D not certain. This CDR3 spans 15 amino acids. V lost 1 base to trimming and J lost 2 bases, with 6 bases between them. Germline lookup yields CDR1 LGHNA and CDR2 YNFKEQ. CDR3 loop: CASSQGLTGANVLTF. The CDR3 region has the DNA TGTGCCAGCAGCCAAGGACTTACTGGGGCCAACGTCCTGACTTTC.

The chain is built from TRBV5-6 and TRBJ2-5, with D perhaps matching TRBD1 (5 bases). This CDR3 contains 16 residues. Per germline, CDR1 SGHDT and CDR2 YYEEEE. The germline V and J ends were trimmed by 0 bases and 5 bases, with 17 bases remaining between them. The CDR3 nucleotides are TGTGCCAGCAGCTTGGCCCAGGGCAGCCTTGGGGAGACCCAGTACTTC. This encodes CASSLAQGSLGETQYF.

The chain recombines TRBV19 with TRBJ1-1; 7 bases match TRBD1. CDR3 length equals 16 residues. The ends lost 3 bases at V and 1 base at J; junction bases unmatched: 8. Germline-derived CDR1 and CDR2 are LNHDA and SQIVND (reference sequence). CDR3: CASSMRQGEGNTEAFF. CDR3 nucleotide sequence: TGTGCCAGTAGTATGCGTCAGGGGGAAGGGAACACTGAAGCTTTCTTT.

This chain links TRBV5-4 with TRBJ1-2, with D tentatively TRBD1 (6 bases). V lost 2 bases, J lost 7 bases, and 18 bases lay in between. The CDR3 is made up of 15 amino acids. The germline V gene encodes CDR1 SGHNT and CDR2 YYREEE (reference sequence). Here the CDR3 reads CASSFPTTGNGGYTF. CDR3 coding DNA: TGTGCCAGCAGCTTCCCGACTACAGGGAACGGTGGCTACACCTTC.